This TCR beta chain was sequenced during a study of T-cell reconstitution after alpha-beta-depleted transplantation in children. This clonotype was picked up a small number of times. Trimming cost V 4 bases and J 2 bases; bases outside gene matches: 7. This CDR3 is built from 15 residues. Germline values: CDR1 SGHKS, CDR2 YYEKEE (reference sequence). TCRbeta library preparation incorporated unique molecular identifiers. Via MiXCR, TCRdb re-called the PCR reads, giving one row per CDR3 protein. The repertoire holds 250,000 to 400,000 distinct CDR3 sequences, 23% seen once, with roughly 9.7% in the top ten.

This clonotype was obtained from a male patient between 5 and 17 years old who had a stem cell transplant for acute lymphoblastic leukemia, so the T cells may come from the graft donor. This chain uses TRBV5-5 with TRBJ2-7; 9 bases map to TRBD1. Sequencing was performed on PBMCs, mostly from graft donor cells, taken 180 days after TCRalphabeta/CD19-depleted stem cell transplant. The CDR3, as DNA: TGTGCCAGCAGCCTGACAGGGGGTTCCACCTACGAGCAGTACTTC. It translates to CASSLTGGSTYEQYF.